Listed here are 25 T cell receptor beta chains from one sample, sequenced in a study of coeliac disease. TCRdb keeps only in-frame clones here, not all; method: immunoSEQ multiplex PCR. The table has 7,500 to 9,500 clones, about three fifths seen once. The sequencing input was intraepithelial lymphocytes from the gut. These receptors all come from a woman aged 55 to 70 with celiac disease.

This rearrangement joins TRBV9 to TRBJ2-1; 9 nucleotides agree with TRBD2. Germline CDR1 and CDR2: SGDLS and YYNGEE. The CDR3 extends over 15 amino acids. Trimming cost V 4 bases and J 5 bases; bases outside gene matches: 7. The CDR3 loop is CASSLSGGGNNEQFF. For the CDR3, the DNA is TGTGCCAGCAGCCTTAGCGGGGGAGGAAACAATGAGCAGTTCTTC.

This clone has just a few counts. This chain uses TRBV10-3 with TRBJ1-2, with 9 positions matching TRBD1. The CDR3 consists of 13 residues. Looked up from germline, CDR1 is ENHRY and CDR2 is SYGVKD. With V trimmed by 8 bases and J by 0 bases, 1 base remained unmatched. The CDR3 protein is CAIGDRANYGYTF. The CDR3, as DNA: TGTGCCATCGGGGACAGGGCTAACTATGGCTACACCTTC.

The chain employs TRBV2 and TRBJ2-2, with 8 bases that match TRBD2. J lost 3 bases, V lost 6 bases, and 6 bases had no gene match. The length of the CDR3 is 15 residues. Per the germline V gene, CDR1 is SNHLY and CDR2 is FYNNEI. The CDR3 DNA reads TGTGCCAGCAGAGACGGGGGGGCCGACACCGGGGAGCTGTTTTTT. It translates to CASRDGGADTGELFF.

This clone was detected only a few times. The genes are TRBV11-2 and TRBJ2-7; 8 bases are shared with TRBD2. With V trimmed by 4 bases and J by 5 bases, 10 bases remained unmatched. Per germline, CDR1 SGHAT and CDR2 FQNNGV. This CDR3 spans 15 amino acids. The CDR3 region has the DNA TGTGCCAGCAGCTCCCCGGGGACGGGGGGGCACGAGCAGTACTTC. Its protein is CASSSPGTGGHEQYF. The whole variable domain, remainder taken from reference TRBV11-2 and TRBJ2-7, is EAGVAQSPRYKIIEKRQSVAFWCNPISGHATLYWYQQILGQGPKLLIQFQNNGVVDDSQLPKDRFSAERLKGVDSTLKIQPAKLEDSAVYLCASSSPGTGGHEQYFGPGTRLTVT.

This clone was counted between two and nine times. V and J are TRBV19 and TRBJ2-5, with 11 bases aligning to TRBD2. After removal of 7 bases from V and 0 bases from J, the junction contained 7 bases not matched to a gene. The V gene's germline CDR1 is LNHDA and CDR2 SQIVND (reference sequence). The CDR3 runs to 16 residues. The CDR3 reads CASKASGRIDQETQYF. As DNA, the CDR3 is TGTGCCAGTAAGGCTAGCGGGAGGATAGACCAAGAGACCCAGTACTTC.

The gene calls are TRBV9 and TRBJ1-4; D gene ambiguous. Germline values: CDR1 SGDLS, CDR2 YYNGEE. Trimming took off 4 bases at V and 7 bases at J, with 11 bases between the two ends. The CDR3 sequence is 13 residues long. The CDR3 DNA sequence: TGTGCCAGCAGCTCGCGGCTCGGTGAAAAACTGTTTTTT. The encoded protein is CASSSRLGEKLFF. Supplemented by reference TRBV9 and TRBJ1-4, the full variable domain reads DSGVTQTPKHLITATGQRVTLRCSPRSGDLSVYWYQQSLDQGLQFLIQYYNGEERAKGNILERFSAQQFPDLHSELNLSSLELGDSALYFCASSSRLGEKLFFGSGTQLSVL.

Only a few counts were recorded for this clone. This chain connects TRBV6-1 to TRBJ2-1; 8 bases align to TRBD2. The CDR3 is 12 residues long. Trimming cost V 9 bases and J 14 bases; bases outside gene matches: 12. Germline V gives CDR1 MNHNS, CDR2 SASEGT. CDR3 in DNA: TGTGCCAGTGCAGGACTAGCAAACTGGGAGTTCTTC. Protein sequence: CASAGLANWEFF.

The chain uses TRBV6-5 and TRBJ2-2; weak D call: TRBD1 (6 bases). Germline CDR1 MNHEY, CDR2 SVGAGI. V lost 9 bases to trimming and J lost 0 bases, with 11 bases between them. The CDR3 consists of 14 residues. The CDR3 nucleotides are TGTGCCAGTACACAGGGAACGAACACCGGGGAGCTGTTTTTT. Residues: CASTQGTNTGELFF.

This chain uses TRBV5-1 with TRBJ1-4; D gene unclear. The length of the CDR3 is 11 residues. V was pared by 5 bases and J by 7 bases, with 6 bases between. Germline CDR1 SGHRS, CDR2 YFSETQ. The CDR3 nucleotides read TGCGCCAGCAGGGGAGGTGAAAAACTGTTTTTT. This codes for CASRGGEKLFF.

V usage is TRBV11-2 and J usage is TRBJ1-3; 7 bases are a match to TRBD1. Germline trimming cut 2 bases from V and 3 bases from J; bases unmatched to any gene: 4. The CDR3 runs to 15 residues. From germline, CDR1 is SGHAT and CDR2 FQNNGV. CDR3 region: CASSLNRGGGNTIYF. The CDR3 DNA sequence: TGTGCCAGCAGCTTAAACAGGGGAGGTGGAAACACCATATATTTT.

The V call is TRBV7-9, the J call TRBJ1-1; the D gene is possibly TRBD1 (5 bases). This CDR3 has 13 residues. Trimming took 3 bases from V and 4 from J, leaving 9 bases between them. Germline CDR1 SEHNR, CDR2 FQNEAQ (reference sequence). In nucleotides, the CDR3 is TGTGCCAGCAGCTTTGGCGGGACCACTGAAGCTTTCTTT. This gives the protein CASSFGGTTEAFF.

This clone was seen more than once but under ten times. The chain is built from TRBV27 and TRBJ1-2; D unresolved. V lost 8 bases to trimming and J lost 2 bases, with 18 bases between them. This CDR3 contains 15 residues. From germline, CDR1 is MNHEY and CDR2 SMNVEV (reference sequence). As DNA, the CDR3 is TGTGCCAGCTTTCCCCGGACGGGAGGGAACTATGGCTACACCTTC. It is translated as CASFPRTGGNYGYTF.

The V and J genes are TRBV30 and TRBJ2-3; TRBD2 aligns across 7 bases. V was clipped by 7 bases and J by 8 bases; unmatched bases: 6. The CDR3 covers 11 residues. The germline V gene encodes CDR1 GTSNPN and CDR2 SVGIG (reference sequence). The CDR3 region is CASPSGGTQYF. The CDR3 DNA follows: TGTGCCTCACCCTCGGGGGGTACGCAGTATTTT.

The rearrangement joins TRBV9 to TRBJ2-5, with 7 bases aligning to TRBD2. Germline-derived CDR1 and CDR2 are SGDLS and YYNGEE. The CDR3 length is 15 residues. After removal of 4 bases from V and 4 bases from J, the junction contained 10 bases not matched to a gene. The CDR3 nucleotides are TGTGCCAGCAGCCGTTCCGGGGAGGGATCAGAGACCCAGTACTTC. Protein: CASSRSGEGSETQYF. Full variable domain (remainder filled in from reference TRBV9 and TRBJ2-5): DSGVTQTPKHLITATGQRVTLRCSPRSGDLSVYWYQQSLDQGLQFLIQYYNGEERAKGNILERFSAQQFPDLHSELNLSSLELGDSALYFCASSRSGEGSETQYFGPGTRLLVL.

The J gene is TRBJ1-2, the V gene TRBV7-2, with 10 bases that match TRBD1. Germline V gene lookup returns CDR1 SGHTA and CDR2 FQGNSA. With 4 bases clipped from V and 1 base from J, the junction kept 3 bases outside the gene matches. This CDR3 region has 15 residues. The CDR3 loop reads CASSWDRGDNYGYTF. The CDR3 coding sequence is TGTGCCAGCAGCTGGGACAGGGGCGATAACTATGGCTACACCTTC.

This clone occurred a few times. The gene calls are TRBV25-1 and TRBJ2-7; tentatively, D is TRBD1 (5 bases). Deletions cut 2 bases from V and 4 bases from J, with 6 bases between. The V gene's germline CDR1 is MGHDK and CDR2 SYGVNS. The CDR3 loop spans 12 amino acids. The CDR3 is CASSEQGYEQYF. CDR3 in DNA: TGTGCCAGCAGTGAACAGGGATACGAGCAGTACTTC.

The V call is TRBV15, the J call TRBJ2-7, with D possibly matching TRBD2 (6 bases). Trimming pared 3 bases from V and 2 bases from J, leaving 20 bases between. The germline CDR1 and CDR2 sequences are LNHNV and YYDKDF (reference sequence). The CDR3 spans 17 residues. CDR3 loop: CATSRTHSTGEPYEQYF. The DNA of the CDR3 is TGTGCCACCAGCAGGACACACAGCACGGGGGAACCCTACGAGCAGTACTTC.

By share, this clone counts as large (0.1 to 1%). The CDR3 nucleotides read TGTGCCAGCAGTTACTTTCCGGGACACCGCTATGGCTACACCTTC. Amino acid sequence: CASSYFPGHRYGYTF. This sequence joins TRBV6-5 and TRBJ1-2, with D possibly matching TRBD1 (6 bases). This CDR3 comprises 15 residues. Per germline, CDR1 MNHEY and CDR2 SVGAGI. Between the trimmed V and J ends, which lost 1 base and 4 bases, there was a span of 13 bases.

The DNA of the CDR3 is TGTGCCAGCAGCCAAAAGCGGGGGGGCCGGCAAGAGACCCAGTACTTC. It encodes CASSQKRGGRQETQYF. The V call is TRBV4-2, the J call TRBJ2-5; 10 nucleotides match TRBD2. The CDR3 is made up of 16 amino acids. Germline V gene data show CDR1 as LGHNA and CDR2 as YNFKEQ. V dropped 2 bases and J dropped 2; count of bases not matched to a gene: 5.

This clone has just a few counts. The junction does not match germline at one end; this may be a read error. This sequence joins TRBV11-2 and TRBJ1-3; maybe TRBD1 (5 bases). The germline V gene encodes CDR1 SGHAT and CDR2 FQNNGV. The CDR3 totals 16 residues. The CDR3 protein is CASSLALRGTGNTIYF. The CDR3 DNA reads TGTGCCAGCAGCTTGGCACTTAGGGGTACTGGGAACACCATATATTTT.

This chain connects TRBV27 to TRBJ1-3; tentative D call: TRBD1 (5 bases). The V end lost 5 bases, the J end lost 0 bases, and 14 bases lay between the germline ends. CDR1 MNHEY and CDR2 SMNVEV come from the germline V gene (reference sequence). CDR3 length equals 16 residues. For the CDR3, the DNA is TGTGCCAGCAGTCTTACCAGGGATTTCTCTGGAAACACCATATATTTT. Its translation is CASSLTRDFSGNTIYF.

The chain employs TRBV30 and TRBJ1-6, with 8 bases matching TRBD1. The CDR3 is 19 residues long. Trimming removed 2 bases from V and 5 bases from J; junction bases left unmatched: 17. CDR1 is GTSNPN and CDR2 is SVGIG in the germline V gene (reference sequence). CDR3 sequence reads: CAWSTGQGIPEVDNSPLHF. The DNA for the CDR3 is TGTGCCTGGAGTACAGGACAGGGAATACCGGAGGTCGATAATTCACCCCTCCACTTT.

The CDR3 spells CASSLTSATGELFF. DNA of the CDR3: TGTGCCAGCAGCTTAACTAGCGCCACCGGGGAGCTGTTTTTT. The chain carries TRBV7-8 and TRBJ2-2; 7 bases are a match to TRBD2. Germline CDR1 is SGHVS and CDR2 is FQNEAQ. The junction had 1 base not matched to a gene; V was cut back by 2 bases and J by 4 bases. The CDR3 is 14 amino acids.

This clone is judged medium-sized. In nucleotides, the CDR3 is TGTGCCAGCTCACAAAGCGGGGGGACGTACAATGAGCAGTTCTTC. Amino acids: CASSQSGGTYNEQFF. V and J are TRBV18 and TRBJ2-1, with 9 bases lining up with TRBD2. Per germline, CDR1 KGHSH and CDR2 LQKENI. There are 15 residues in the CDR3. Trimming at V came to 4 bases and at J to 4 bases, leaving 5 bases not matched to a gene.

This chain joins TRBV2 and TRBJ1-5, with no clear D. Germline CDR1 and CDR2: SNHLY and FYNNEI. This CDR3 contains 14 residues. V lost 8 bases, J lost 0 bases, and 11 bases lay in between. CDR3 coding DNA: TGTGCCAGCGTAAGCGGGGATAGCAATCAGCCCCAGCATTTT. Its translation: CASVSGDSNQPQHF.